The next 3 T cell receptor beta chains were all read from a single sample in a study of radiotherapy plus CTLA-4 blockade in lung cancer. Measured with immunoSEQ multiplex PCR; TCRdb has only the in-frame clones, and not every one. The sample includes around 59,000 clones, about 70% of them seen just once. The sample in question was peripheral blood, obtained from a patient treated with radiotherapy plus ipilimumab. These receptors all come from a human donor with non-small cell lung cancer whose response to radiotherapy plus ipilimumab could not be evaluated.

This clone came up many times. The chain joins TRBV7-9 to TRBJ1-4, with D unclear. Germline lookup yields CDR1 SEHNR and CDR2 FQNEAQ (reference sequence). Deletions cut 4 bases from V and 7 bases from J, with 10 bases between. This CDR3 region has 13 residues. The CDR3 protein is CASSSQYGEKLFF. DNA of the CDR3: TGTGCCAGCAGCTCACAGTACGGTGAAAAACTGTTTTTT.

This clone was seen only a few times. The J gene is TRBJ1-3, the V gene TRBV5-1; the D is unclear. With 4 bases removed from V and 0 bases from J, the gap between germline ends came to 11 bases. Germline values: CDR1 SGHRS, CDR2 YFSETQ. The CDR3 is made up of 15 amino acids. The CDR3 sequence is CASSPQAYSGNTIYF. CDR3 nucleotides: TGCGCCAGCAGCCCGCAGGCCTACTCTGGAAACACCATATATTTT.

The V and J genes are TRBV15 and TRBJ2-5, with 12 bases lining up with TRBD2. Germline loops: CDR1 LNHNV, CDR2 YYDKDF (reference sequence). The V gene end was trimmed by 7 bases and the J gene end by 3 bases; junction bases not matched to a gene: 9. The length of the CDR3 is 16 residues. The CDR3 DNA reads TGTGCCACCACTGACTGGACTAGCGGGGTAGAAGAGACCCAGTACTTC. Translating it yields CATTDWTSGVEETQYF. The full variable domain, completed using reference TRBV15 and TRBJ2-5, is DAMVIQNPRYQVTQFGKPVTLSCSQTLNHNVMYWYQQKSSQAPKLLFHYYDKDFNNEADTPDNFQSRRPNTSFCFLDIRSPGLGDTAMYLCATTDWTSGVEETQYFGPGTRLLVL.